Listed below are T cell receptor beta chains from one sample, sequenced in a study of ipilimumab plus nivolumab after autologous stem cell transplantation. The method was immunoSEQ multiplex PCR; TCRdb's version includes in-frame clones alone and lacks a portion of them. Among 84,000 or so clones listed, under 85% were seen once. Specimen: PBMCs, collected in a trial of ipilimumab plus nivolumab as post-transplant consolidation. All receptors come from a male donor with diffuse large B-cell lymphoma. CDR3s include the opening cysteine and the closing phenylalanine or tryptophan. The order of the fields is J gene, V gene, CDR3 protein.

>TRBJ2-7|TRBV5-1
CASSFSPTGSLGEQYF
>TRBJ2-5|TRBV6-5
CASSLQGQETQYF
>TRBJ1-6|TRBV5-1
CASSGLTGDYNSPLHF
>TRBJ2-3|TRBV5-1
CASSPWRGPTDTQYF
>TRBJ2-5|TRBV2
CASSSETQYF
>TRBJ2-1|TRBV19
CASNRLGPYNEQFF
>TRBJ1-1|TRBV6-1
CASRSQGALDTEAFF
>TRBJ2-7|TRBV30
CAWSVQQAYYYEQYF
>TRBJ2-2|TRBV9
CASSVAPGAGELFF
>TRBJ2-5|TRBV7-2
CASSGGEGETQYF
>TRBJ2-2|TRBV4-3
CTSSQDPASGELFF
>TRBJ2-2|TRBV5-1
CASSLSQGYTGELFF
>TRBJ1-3|TRBV7-2
CASSSSTGGISGNTIYF
>TRBJ1-4|TRBV5-4
CASSLQGSEKLFF
>TRBJ2-3|TRBV11-2
CASSSGRSGGADTQYF
>TRBJ2-3|TRBV19
CASKERGFVADTQYF
>TRBJ1-2|TRBV7-2
CASSSTGWTGRSYGYTF
>TRBJ2-5|TRBV2
CASRETGPQETQYF
>TRBJ2-1|TRBV4-2
CASSPRTGGGFNEQFF
>TRBJ1-2|TRBV5-1
CASSPLNTGFYGYTF
>TRBJ2-3|TRBV2
CASSEGGGTDTQYF
>TRBJ2-1|TRBV5-6
CASSGGRTGTINEQFF
>TRBJ2-3|TRBV19
CASSRGAIGGASGTDTQYF
>TRBJ1-5|TRBV19
CASITQEGGQPQHF
>TRBJ1-4|TRBV4-2
CASSQTGGSNEKLFF
>TRBJ2-1|TRBV7-7
CASSLDGGRYNEQFF
>TRBJ1-1|TRBV2
CASGGGLLTEAFF
>TRBJ1-5|TRBV23-1
CASRPPRWTGRGQPQHF
>TRBJ2-7|TRBV18
CASSLGQGASYEQYF
>TRBJ1-2|TRBV2
CASRDPLSYGYTF
>TRBJ2-2|TRBV7-9
CASSLGQGGGGELFF
>TRBJ2-1|TRBV7-9
CASSLGLAGVNEQFF
>TRBJ2-5|TRBV2
CASSEGQGVVQETQYF
>TRBJ2-1|TRBV11-3
CASSTSGTTYNEQFF
>TRBJ2-3|TRBV5-1
CASSLAGGPSDTQYF
>TRBJ2-2|TRBV7-2
CASSFTGLDTGELFF
>TRBJ1-5|TRBV2
CASSVRGRFHQPQHF
>TRBJ2-2|TRBV7-2
CASSFNFPQNTGELFF
>TRBJ1-2|TRBV5-1
CASSLGYSDNYGYTF
>TRBJ2-2|TRBV6-6
CASIQDREAGELFF
>TRBJ2-2|TRBV7-2
CASRPRVAAGELFF
>TRBJ1-1|TRBV9
CASSSLSVGNTEAFF
>TRBJ1-4|TRBV19
CASSVGRRGFFSQNEKLFF
>TRBJ1-5|TRBV23-1
CASSQSNQHF
>TRBJ1-1|TRBV14
CASSQRTARGTEAFF
>TRBJ1-1|TRBV25-1
CASSVRRNTEAFF
>TRBJ2-2|TRBV27
CATQGSGELFF
>TRBJ1-1|TRBV7-2
CASRGPQGRTEAFF
>TRBJ1-3|TRBV14
CASSQDTGFGGNTIYF
>TRBJ1-5|TRBV28
CASSLKGSNQPQHF